The rows below give T cell receptor beta chains drawn from one sample of a study of graft-versus-host responses after intestinal transplantation. Assay: immunoSEQ multiplex PCR; the TCRdb copy retains only in-frame clones and omits some. The sample contains around 84,000 clones, under 85% of which appear only once. Their recognized antigens are unknown. The source material was unstimulated CD8+ T cells sorted from spleen or lymph node cells, sampled before intestinal transplant. The source of these receptors is a human donor who received an intestinal transplant. CDR3s include the opening cysteine and the closing phenylalanine or tryptophan. A D gene is named only where the DNA matches it firmly. Only part of the rows carry a size: once, few, many, or a class if the clone is expanded.

-	TRBV11-2	-	TRBJ2-7	TGTGCCAGCAGCTTAGTTGAGCAGTACTTC	CASSLVEQYF
-	TRBV11-1	-	TRBJ2-7	TGTGCCAGCAGTCAGGGACACACCTACGTCTACGAGCAGTACTTC	CASSQGHTYVYEQYF
TRBD1	TRBV19	-	TRBJ2-7	TGTGCCACCTCCTTACAGGGGGCCCCATACGAGCAGTACTTC	CATSLQGAPYEQYF
TRBD2	TRBV15	-	TRBJ2-7	TGTGCCACCAGCAGAGCCAGCGGGAGCTCCTACGAGCAGTACTTC	CATSRASGSSYEQYF
-	TRBV29-1	-	TRBJ1-1	TGCAGCGTTGTTCTCGGGGAGACCACTGAAGCTTTCTTT	CSVVLGETTEAFF
-	TRBV5-8	-	TRBJ2-4	TGTGCCAGCAGCTTTCATCTGAATATCCCAAATGCTTGGGCCAAAAACATTCAGTACTTC	CASSFHLNIPNAWAKNIQYF
TRBD2	TRBV4-2	-	TRBJ2-1	TGTGCCAGCAGCCAAGAGGAGGGAGGGACCAATGAGCAGTTCTTC	CASSQEEGGTNEQFF
-	TRBV28	-	TRBJ2-7	TGTGCCAGCAGTTTTTGGGCGGTTAACTACGAGCAGTACTTC	CASSFWAVNYEQYF
-	TRBV21-1	few	TRBJ1-4	TGTGCCAGCAGGAGAATCGGGGCAACTAATGAAAAACTGTTTTTT	CASRRIGATNEKLFF
-	TRBV2	-	TRBJ2-3	TGTGCCAGCATCGGCACAGATACGCAGTATTTT	CASIGTDTQYF
-	TRBV20-1	once	TRBJ1-1	TGCAGTGCTTCAGTAGTCACTGAAGCTTTCTTT	CSASVVTEAFF
TRBD1	TRBV11-2	few	TRBJ1-6	TGTGCCAGCAGCCGGGGACAGACGGGGAATTCACCCCTCCACTTT	CASSRGQTGNSPLHF
-	TRBV15	-	TRBJ2-1	TGTGCCACCAGCCAGCGGTGGGGCATGCCCTACAATGAGCAGTTCTTC	CATSQRWGMPYNEQFF
TRBD1	TRBV28	-	TRBJ2-5	TGTGCCAGCAGACCGGACAGGAGGCAAGAGACCCAGTACTTC	CASRPDRRQETQYF
-	TRBV4-1	-	TRBJ2-2	TGCGCCAGCAGCCAAGGGGAGAAGATAGGCACCGGGGAGCTGTTTTTT	CASSQGEKIGTGELFF
-	TRBV6-5	once	TRBJ1-1	TGTGCCAGCAGTTATTTGGAGCTTACTGAAGCTTTCTTT	CASSYLELTEAFF
-	TRBV4-1	-	TRBJ1-2	TGCGCCAGCAGCCAAGACCCGACAGAGGCTGGCTACACCTTC	CASSQDPTEAGYTF
-	TRBV30	-	TRBJ2-7	TGTGCCTTGATTGACGGGAGCTCCTACGAGCAGTACTTC	CALIDGSSYEQYF
-	TRBV2	-	TRBJ1-1	TGTGCCAGCAGTTCACAGGGTTTGAACACTGAAGCTTTCTTT	CASSSQGLNTEAFF
-	TRBV7-6	-	TRBJ2-7	TGTGCCAGCAGCTTATTGGTGAGCTCCTACGAGCAGTACTTC	CASSLLVSSYEQYF
TRBD1	TRBV28	-	TRBJ2-2	TGTGCCAGCAGGAACAGGGGCACCGGGGAGCTGTTTTTT	CASRNRGTGELFF
TRBD1	TRBV6-5	few	TRBJ2-7	TGTGCCAGCAGTTACTTCCCCGGACAGGGCTACGAGCAGTACTTC	CASSYFPGQGYEQYF
-	TRBV9	-	TRBJ2-1	TGTGCCAGCAGCGTAAGGTTGGAAGGGATTAGCAATGAGCAGTTCTTC	CASSVRLEGISNEQFF
-	TRBV6-1	-	TRBJ1-4	TGTGCCAGCAGCCCCGGACTTGCAACTAATGAAAAACTGTTTTTT	CASSPGLATNEKLFF
-	TRBV7-9	once	TRBJ2-7	TGTGCCAGCAGCTTAGGTTGGCGGGGCCGACCCTACGAGCAGTACTTC	CASSLGWRGRPYEQYF
-	TRBV27	once	TRBJ2-3	TGTGCCAGTGGGGGCGTCGGAGATACGCAGTATTTT	CASGGVGDTQYF
-	TRBV6-5	once	TRBJ2-3	TGTGCCAGCATTTCTGGGCGACAGCAGTATTTT	CASISGRQQYF
-	TRBV4-1	-	TRBJ2-5	TGCGCCAGCAGCCAAGGCCTGACAGGGACCCAGTACTTC	CASSQGLTGTQYF
TRBD1	TRBV18	-	TRBJ1-1	TGTGCCAGCTCACCCCGGGACAGGGAGACCGACACTGAAGCTTTCTTT	CASSPRDRETDTEAFF
TRBD1	TRBV7-8	-	TRBJ2-7	TGTGCCAGCAGCCTATCCGGGACAGGGACTGGCGAGCAGTACTTC	CASSLSGTGTGEQYF
TRBD2	TRBV4-1	-	TRBJ2-1	TGCGCCAGCAGCCAAGAGCTAGGACTAGCCTACAATGAGCAGTTCTTC	CASSQELGLAYNEQFF
TRBD1	TRBV4-1	-	TRBJ1-2	TGCGCCAGCAGCCAAGGAGGTACAGGGGGCGACTACACCTTC	CASSQGGTGGDYTF
TRBD2	TRBV6-4	-	TRBJ2-2	TGTGCCAGCAGTGAGGATAGCGGGAGCACCGGGGAGCTGTTTTTT	CASSEDSGSTGELFF
TRBD2	TRBV28	-	TRBJ2-1	TGTGCCAGCAGTTTGTCTAGCGGGAGTTTGGATGAGCAGTTCTTC	CASSLSSGSLDEQFF
-	TRBV15	-	TRBJ2-2	TGTGCCACCAGCAGAGTAGGGTGGGCGGACACCGGGGAGCTGTTTTTT	CATSRVGWADTGELFF
-	TRBV28	-	TRBJ1-4	TGCGCCAGCAGTTCACGGGCAAGCGGTGGTGAAAAACTGTTTTTT	CASSSRASGGEKLFF
-	TRBV4-1	-	TRBJ2-7	TGCGCCAGCAGCCCGACACCCTCCTACGAGCAGTACTTC	CASSPTPSYEQYF
TRBD1	TRBV13	-	TRBJ2-1	TGTGCCAGCAGCCTTGGGACAGGTCGGAATGAGCAGTTCTTC	CASSLGTGRNEQFF
-	TRBV28	-	TRBJ1-2	TGTGCCAGCAGTTTCGACAGTAACTATGGCTACACCTTC	CASSFDSNYGYTF
TRBD1	TRBV6-5	-	TRBJ1-2	TGTGCCAGCAGTTACGGCCGGGACAGTGATGGCTACACCTTC	CASSYGRDSDGYTF
-	TRBV6-5	-	TRBJ2-1	TGTGCCAGCAGTTACGGTCAGGGCTCCTACAATGAGCAGTTCTTC	CASSYGQGSYNEQFF
-	TRBV7-6	-	TRBJ2-5	TGTGCCAGCAGCCCTCTCGAGTGGACCCAGTACTTC	CASSPLEWTQYF
-	TRBV9	once	TRBJ1-4	TGTGCCAGCAGCGTATGGGGGGCAGCTAATGAAAAACTGTTTTTT	CASSVWGAANEKLFF
TRBD2	TRBV4-1	-	TRBJ2-5	TGCGCCAGCAGCCAAGGCGCACTAGCGGGGGGGCAAGAGACCCAGTACTTC	CASSQGALAGGQETQYF
-	TRBV14	once	TRBJ1-1	TGTGCCAGCCCAACCGGGGGCTCCGCTCCGAACACTGAAGCTTTCTTT	CASPTGGSAPNTEAFF
TRBD2	TRBV6-9	-	TRBJ2-7	TGTGCCAGCAGTTTCGGAGCGGGGGAGCCCTACGAGCAGTACTTC	CASSFGAGEPYEQYF
TRBD2	TRBV2	-	TRBJ2-3	TGTGCCAGGGGAGCGGGAGGGAGCACAGATACGCAGTATTTT	CARGAGGSTDTQYF
-	TRBV9	-	TRBJ2-2	TGTGCCAGCAGCGACGCCGCCGGGGAGCTGTTTTTT	CASSDAAGELFF
TRBD1	TRBV5-1	few	TRBJ2-3	TGCGCCAGCAGCTTAAGACAGGGGGCTGGGGATACGCAGTATTTT	CASSLRQGAGDTQYF